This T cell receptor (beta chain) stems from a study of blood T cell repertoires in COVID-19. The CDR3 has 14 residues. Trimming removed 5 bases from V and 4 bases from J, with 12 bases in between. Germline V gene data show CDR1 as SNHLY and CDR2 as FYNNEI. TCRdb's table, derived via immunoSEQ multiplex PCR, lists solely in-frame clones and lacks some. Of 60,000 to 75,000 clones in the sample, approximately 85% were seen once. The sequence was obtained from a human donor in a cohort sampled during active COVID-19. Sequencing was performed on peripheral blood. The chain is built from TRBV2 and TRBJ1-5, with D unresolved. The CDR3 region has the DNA TGTGCCAGCAGTTACGTGTCGGGGAATCAGCCCCAGCATTTT. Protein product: CASSYVSGNQPQHF.